Listed here is a single T cell receptor (beta chain). This specimen comes from a study of T cell responses to AZD1222 COVID-19 vaccine. TCRdb keeps only in-frame clones here, not all; method: immunoSEQ multiplex PCR. The table records over 90,000 clones, roughly 91% of them present only once. The material sequenced was peripheral blood, taken on day 0 of AZD1222 vaccination. This TCR was sampled from an adult in good health.

The CDR3, as DNA: TGTGCCAGCGGCGACCGGGACAGGGATTATGGCTACACCTTC. It is translated as CASGDRDRDYGYTF. The chain links TRBV7-8 to TRBJ1-2; 9 bases agree with TRBD1. CDR3 length: 14 amino acids. J lost 5 bases, V lost 8 bases, and 9 bases had no gene match. CDR1 and CDR2 (germline): SGHVS, FQNEAQ.